This T cell receptor beta chain derives from a study of monozygotic twins with inflammatory bowel disease. Study conclusions and caveats: IBD patients shared fewer clonotypes with others than healthy twins, especially with disease activity. Using the inverse Simpson index, IBD patients had lower TCRbeta diversity than healthy co-twins.

Every TCR library used approximately 4,000 ng of total RNA. TCRdb re-called the 5' RACE reads and shows each CDR3 protein once, DNA omitted. This sample's table has just over 300,000 distinct CDR3 sequences. Phlebotomy per donor yielded a single 2.5 ml blood sample. CDR1 is SGHRS, CDR2 YFSETQ, per germline. The CDR3 sequence is 14 residues long. Concerning this clonotype: Its antigen is still unknown.

The source of this sequence is a human donor with ulcerative colitis or Crohn's disease, or a healthy co-twin of an affected twin (not recorded which). The genes are TRBV5-1 and TRBJ2-7; lacking DNA, the TRBD2 call made by TCRdb goes unchecked. Sequencing was performed on blood. CDR3 region: CASSLEAVSYEQYF.